Listed below are T cell receptor beta chains from one sample, sequenced in a study of blood T cells in healthy people across ages. TCRdb recomputed calls from the 5' RACE reads with MiXCR, one row per CDR3 protein. The sample includes 1.5 million to 2 million distinct CDR3 sequences, 39% of them seen just once. The specimen was blood. The receptor source for this set is a human donor in good health. CDR3s include the opening cysteine and the closing phenylalanine or tryptophan. The order of the fields is D gene, clone size, J gene, V gene, CDR3 protein, CDR3 DNA. The D gene is left open where the match is weak. Clone sizes are given selectively: once, few, many, or a class where the clone is expanded.

TRBD1,-,TRBJ2-1,TRBV24-1,CATSENRGHSYNEQFF,TGTGCCACCAGTGAAAACAGGGGTCACTCCTACAATGAGCAGTTCTTC
-,once,TRBJ2-5,TRBV28,CASSPRLRDGETQYF,TGTGCCAGCAGCCCCAGGTTGAGGGATGGGGAGACCCAGTACTTC
-,many,TRBJ2-6,TRBV7-2,CASTWGSGANVLTF,TGTGCCAGCACTTGGGGATCTGGGGCCAACGTCCTGACTTTC
-,-,TRBJ2-7,TRBV9,CASSVDISSYEQYF,TGTGCCAGCAGCGTAGATATTAGCTCCTACGAGCAGTACTTC
TRBD1,-,TRBJ1-2,TRBV12-3/TRBV12-4,CACTYRGRSTYGYTF,TGTGCCTGCACCTACAGGGGTCGGTCCACATATGGCTACACCTTC
-,few,TRBJ1-2,TRBV13,CASSLGSAGSGGYTF,TGTGCCAGCAGCTTAGGGTCAGCCGGGTCTGGAGGCTACACCTTC
-,-,TRBJ1-6,TRBV11-2,CASSPIPSSNRNSPLHF,TGTGCCAGCAGCCCCATTCCAAGCAGTAATCGAAATTCACCCCTCCACTTT
-,few,TRBJ2-3,TRBV4-1,CASSQEMNPSTDTQYF,TGCGCCAGCAGCCAAGAAATGAACCCAAGCACAGATACGCAGTATTTT
-,-,TRBJ1-2,TRBV12-3/TRBV12-4,CASGIGIGIVDNYGYTF,TGTGCCAGCGGGATTGGGATAGGAATTGTAGACAACTATGGCTACACCTTC
TRBD1,-,TRBJ1-1,TRBV3-1,CASSRTGGRWNTEAFF,TGTGCCAGCAGCCGGACAGGAGGTAGGTGGAACACTGAAGCTTTCTTT
-,-,TRBJ2-6,TRBV7-6,CASSRPPTGCGSSGANVRTF,TGTGCCAGCAGCCGACCACCAACAGGGTGCGGGAGCTCTGGGGCCAACGTCCGGACTTTC
-,few,TRBJ2-4,TRBV11-1,CASSFLAGQGKIQYF,TGTGCCAGCAGCTTTTTAGCTGGGCAGGGTAAGATTCAGTACTTC
-,few,TRBJ2-3,TRBV7-2,CASSLAWGTDTQYF,TGTGCCAGCAGCTTAGCCTGGGGGACAGATACGCAGTATTTT
TRBD1,few,TRBJ1-2,TRBV12-3/TRBV12-4,CASSRGTGGGYGYTF,TGTGCCAGCAGTCGGGGGACAGGAGGCGGCTATGGCTACACCTTC
-,-,TRBJ1-2,TRBV20-1,CSAHRTDYGYTF,TGCAGTGCTCATAGAACAGACTATGGCTACACCTTC
-,-,TRBJ2-3,TRBV7-2,CASMPGGARRDTQYF,TGTGCCAGTATGCCCGGGGGAGCGCGGAGAGATACGCAGTATTTT
TRBD1,-,TRBJ2-5,TRBV2,CASSKQGAGETQYF,TGTGCCAGCAGTAAACAGGGGGCTGGGGAGACCCAGTACTTC
-,-,TRBJ1-1,TRBV28,CASSLRGTLYTEAFF,TGTGCCAGCAGTTTAAGGGGAACCCTGTACACTGAAGCTTTCTTT
TRBD1,-,TRBJ1-1,TRBV20-1,CSANRGWNTEAFF,TGCAGTGCTAACAGGGGGTGGAACACTGAAGCTTTCTTT
TRBD1,few,TRBJ1-2,TRBV27,CASSSLPGTGPNYGYTF,TGTGCCAGCAGTTCCCTCCCCGGGACAGGGCCTAACTATGGCTACACCTTC
-,-,TRBJ2-7,TRBV7-9,CASSHGSNPTYEQYF,TGTGCCAGCAGCCATGGTAGCAACCCGACCTACGAGCAGTACTTC
TRBD1,-,TRBJ2-4,TRBV2,CASRDPGQGLSKNIQYF,TGTGCCAGCAGGGATCCGGGACAGGGATTGTCCAAAAACATTCAGTACTTC
TRBD2,-,TRBJ2-1,TRBV3-1,CASSQVPLAGGYEQFF,TGTGCCAGCAGCCAAGTTCCCCTAGCGGGGGGATATGAGCAGTTCTTC
-,few,TRBJ1-2,TRBV2,CASGTPWLGGYTF,TGTGCCAGCGGCACTCCCTGGCTGGGTGGCTACACCTTC
TRBD2,-,TRBJ2-1,TRBV7-9,CASIWEGSSYDEQFF,TGTGCCAGCATCTGGGAGGGGAGCTCCTACGATGAGCAGTTCTTC
-,many,TRBJ1-2,TRBV7-2,CASSLSGLNYGYTF,TGTGCCAGCAGCTTATCGGGACTTAACTATGGCTACACCTTC
TRBD2,few,TRBJ2-1,TRBV6-6,CASSSRGGPLSYNEQFF,TGTGCCAGCAGTTCCCGGGGGGGACCACTTTCCTACAATGAGCAGTTCTTC
-,-,TRBJ2-1,TRBV7-3,CASSLIPVGYNEQFF,TGTGCCAGCAGCTTAATCCCGGTGGGCTACAATGAGCAGTTCTTC
-,-,TRBJ1-5,TRBV7-2,CASSSRPQQPQHF,TGTGCCAGCAGCTCCCGCCCCCAGCAGCCCCAGCATTTT
-,-,TRBJ2-3,TRBV29-1,CSVEVTQQTDTQYF,TGCAGCGTTGAGGTCACTCAACAAACAGATACGCAGTATTTT
TRBD1,-,TRBJ2-1,TRBV6-2/TRBV6-3,CASSYSLDRGPEQFF,TGTGCCAGCAGTTACTCGTTGGACAGGGGGCCTGAGCAGTTCTTC